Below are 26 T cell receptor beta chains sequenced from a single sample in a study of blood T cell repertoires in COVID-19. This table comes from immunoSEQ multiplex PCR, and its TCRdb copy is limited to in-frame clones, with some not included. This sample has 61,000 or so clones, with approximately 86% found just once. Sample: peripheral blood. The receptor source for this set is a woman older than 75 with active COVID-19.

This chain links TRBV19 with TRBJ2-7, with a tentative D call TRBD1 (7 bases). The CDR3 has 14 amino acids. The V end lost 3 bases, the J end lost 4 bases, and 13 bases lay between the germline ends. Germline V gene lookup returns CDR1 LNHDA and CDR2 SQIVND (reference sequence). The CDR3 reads CASSISAGGYEQYF. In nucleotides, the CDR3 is TGTGCCAGTAGTATTTCGGCAGGGGGGTACGAGCAGTACTTC.

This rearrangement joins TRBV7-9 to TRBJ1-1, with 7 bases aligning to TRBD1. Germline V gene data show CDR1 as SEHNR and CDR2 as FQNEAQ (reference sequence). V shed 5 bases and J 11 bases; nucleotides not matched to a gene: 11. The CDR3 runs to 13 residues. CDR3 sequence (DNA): TGTGCCAGCAGCCCCAAAATGACAGGGCGGGCTTTCTTT. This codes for CASSPKMTGRAFF.

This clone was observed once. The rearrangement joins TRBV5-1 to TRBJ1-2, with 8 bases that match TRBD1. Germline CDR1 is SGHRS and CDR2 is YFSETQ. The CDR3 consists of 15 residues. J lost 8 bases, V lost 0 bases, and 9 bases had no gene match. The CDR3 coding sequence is TGCGCCAGCAGCTTGGGCCCTACAGGGGGTGGCGGCTACACCTTC. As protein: CASSLGPTGGGGYTF.

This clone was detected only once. The CDR3 spells CASSLSGAPYNEQFF. The DNA of the CDR3 is TGTGCCAGCAGCTTATCAGGCGCTCCCTACAATGAGCAGTTCTTC. J is TRBJ2-1 and V is TRBV7-3; D gene unclear. CDR3 length: 15 amino acids. Germline CDR1 is SGHTA and CDR2 is FQGTGA. V was trimmed by 2 bases and J by 2 bases, leaving 10 bases between them.

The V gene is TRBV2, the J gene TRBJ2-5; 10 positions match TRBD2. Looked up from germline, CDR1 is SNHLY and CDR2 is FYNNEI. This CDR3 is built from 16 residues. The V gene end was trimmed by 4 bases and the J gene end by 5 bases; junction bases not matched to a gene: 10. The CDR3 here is CASSVESGGAVETQYF. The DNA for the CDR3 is TGTGCCAGCAGTGTCGAGAGCGGGGGGGCCGTGGAGACCCAGTACTTC.

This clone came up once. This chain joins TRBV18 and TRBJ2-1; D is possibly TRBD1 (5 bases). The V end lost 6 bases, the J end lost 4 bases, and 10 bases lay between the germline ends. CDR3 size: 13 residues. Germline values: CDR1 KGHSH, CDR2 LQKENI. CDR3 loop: CASSQGAYNEQFF. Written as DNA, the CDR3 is TGTGCCAGCTCCCAGGGTGCATACAATGAGCAGTTCTTC.

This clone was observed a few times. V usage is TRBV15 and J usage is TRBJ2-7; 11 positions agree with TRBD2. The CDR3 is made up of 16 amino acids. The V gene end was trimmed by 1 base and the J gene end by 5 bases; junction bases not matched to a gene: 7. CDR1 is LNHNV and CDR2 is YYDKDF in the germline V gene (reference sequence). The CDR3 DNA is TGTGCCACCAGCAGAGTACTAGCGGGGGTCCCCGACGAGCAGTACTTC. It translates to CATSRVLAGVPDEQYF.

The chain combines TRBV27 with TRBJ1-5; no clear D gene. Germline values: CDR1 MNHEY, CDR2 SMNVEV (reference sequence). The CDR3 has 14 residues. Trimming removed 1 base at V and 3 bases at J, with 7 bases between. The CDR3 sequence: CASSLWHTNQPQHF. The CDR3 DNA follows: TGTGCCAGCAGTTTATGGCACACCAATCAGCCCCAGCATTTT.

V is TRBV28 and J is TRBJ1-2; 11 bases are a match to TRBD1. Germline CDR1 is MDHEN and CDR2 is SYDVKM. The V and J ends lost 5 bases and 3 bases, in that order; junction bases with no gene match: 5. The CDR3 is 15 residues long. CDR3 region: CASSGGTGGDYGYTF. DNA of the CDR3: TGTGCCAGCAGTGGAGGGACAGGGGGAGACTATGGCTACACCTTC.

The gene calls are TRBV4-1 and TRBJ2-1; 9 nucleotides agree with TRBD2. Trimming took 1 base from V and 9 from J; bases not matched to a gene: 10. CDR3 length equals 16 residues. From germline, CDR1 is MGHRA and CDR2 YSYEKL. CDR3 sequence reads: CASSQVVAGGPSEQFF. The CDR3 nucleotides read TGCGCCAGCAGCCAAGTAGTGGCGGGGGGGCCCAGTGAGCAGTTCTTC.

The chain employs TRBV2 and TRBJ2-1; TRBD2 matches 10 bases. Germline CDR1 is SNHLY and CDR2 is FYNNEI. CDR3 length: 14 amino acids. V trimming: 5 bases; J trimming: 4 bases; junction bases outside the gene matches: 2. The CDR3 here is CASSIAGGYNEQFF. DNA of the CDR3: TGTGCCAGCAGTATAGCGGGGGGTTACAATGAGCAGTTCTTC. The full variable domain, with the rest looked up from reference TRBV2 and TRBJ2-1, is EPEVTQTPSHQVTQMGQEVILRCVPISNHLYFYWYRQILGQKVEFLVSFYNNEISEKSEIFDDQFSVERPDGSNFTLKIRSTKLEDSAMYFCASSIAGGYNEQFFGPGTRLTVL.

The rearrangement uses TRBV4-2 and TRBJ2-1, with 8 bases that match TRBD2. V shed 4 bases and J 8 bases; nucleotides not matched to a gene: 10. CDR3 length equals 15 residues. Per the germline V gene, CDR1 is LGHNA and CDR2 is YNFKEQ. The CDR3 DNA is TGTGCCAGCAGCCTCGGGGGGGTCTGGTGGGATGAGCAGTTCTTC. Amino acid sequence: CASSLGGVWWDEQFF.

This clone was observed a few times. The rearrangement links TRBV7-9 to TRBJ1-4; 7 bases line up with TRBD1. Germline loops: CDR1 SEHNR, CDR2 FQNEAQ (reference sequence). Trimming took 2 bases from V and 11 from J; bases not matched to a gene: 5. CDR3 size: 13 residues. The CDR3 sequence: CASSLKGAQKLFF. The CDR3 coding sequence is TGTGCCAGCAGCTTAAAGGGGGCGCAGAAACTGTTTTTT.

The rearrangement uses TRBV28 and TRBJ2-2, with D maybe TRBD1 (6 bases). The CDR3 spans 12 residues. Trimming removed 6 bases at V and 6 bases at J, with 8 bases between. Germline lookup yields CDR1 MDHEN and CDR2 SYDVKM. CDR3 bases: TGTGCCAGCAGCCGGACAGCCGGGGAGCTGTTTTTT. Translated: CASSRTAGELFF.

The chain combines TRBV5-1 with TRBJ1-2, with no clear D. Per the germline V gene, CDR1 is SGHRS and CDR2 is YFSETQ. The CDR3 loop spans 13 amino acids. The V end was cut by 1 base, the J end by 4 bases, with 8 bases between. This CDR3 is CASSLPESYGYTF. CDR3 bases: TGCGCCAGCAGCTTGCCCGAGAGCTATGGCTACACCTTC.

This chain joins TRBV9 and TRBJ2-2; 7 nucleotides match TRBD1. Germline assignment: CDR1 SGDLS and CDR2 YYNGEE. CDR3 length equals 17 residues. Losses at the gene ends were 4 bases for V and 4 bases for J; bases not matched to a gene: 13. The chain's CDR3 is CASSSRGSWDSTGELFF. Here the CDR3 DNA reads TGTGCCAGCAGCTCCAGGGGGAGTTGGGACAGCACCGGGGAGCTGTTTTTT. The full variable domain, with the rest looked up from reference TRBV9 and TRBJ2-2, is DSGVTQTPKHLITATGQRVTLRCSPRSGDLSVYWYQQSLDQGLQFLIQYYNGEERAKGNILERFSAQQFPDLHSELNLSSLELGDSALYFCASSSRGSWDSTGELFFGEGSRLTVL.

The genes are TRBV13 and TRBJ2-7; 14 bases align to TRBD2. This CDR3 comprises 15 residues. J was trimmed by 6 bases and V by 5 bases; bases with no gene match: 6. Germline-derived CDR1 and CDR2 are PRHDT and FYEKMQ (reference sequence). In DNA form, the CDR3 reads TGTGCCAGCAGCGCGGGACTAGCGGGGGCGTTCGAGCAGTACTTC. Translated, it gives CASSAGLAGAFEQYF.

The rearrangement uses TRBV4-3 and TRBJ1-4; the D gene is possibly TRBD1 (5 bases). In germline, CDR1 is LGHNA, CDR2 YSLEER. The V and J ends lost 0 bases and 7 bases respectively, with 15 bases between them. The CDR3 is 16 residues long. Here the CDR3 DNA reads TGCGCCAGCAGCCAAGAAGCCCCAGGGCGCGGTGAAAAACTGTTTTTT. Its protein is CASSQEAPGRGEKLFF.

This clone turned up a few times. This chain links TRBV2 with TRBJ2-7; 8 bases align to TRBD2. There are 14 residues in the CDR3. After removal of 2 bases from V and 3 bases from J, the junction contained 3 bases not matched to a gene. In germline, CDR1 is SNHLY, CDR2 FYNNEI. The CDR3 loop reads CASSEIGTSYEQYF. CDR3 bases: TGTGCCAGCAGTGAAATCGGGACTAGCTACGAGCAGTACTTC.

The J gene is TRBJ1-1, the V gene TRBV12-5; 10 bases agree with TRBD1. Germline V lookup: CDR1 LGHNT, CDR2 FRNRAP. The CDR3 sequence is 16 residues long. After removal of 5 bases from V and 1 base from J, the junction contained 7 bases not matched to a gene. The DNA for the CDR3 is TGTGCTAGTGGTATTGACAGGGGGCAGGGGAACACTGAAGCTTTCTTT. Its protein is CASGIDRGQGNTEAFF.

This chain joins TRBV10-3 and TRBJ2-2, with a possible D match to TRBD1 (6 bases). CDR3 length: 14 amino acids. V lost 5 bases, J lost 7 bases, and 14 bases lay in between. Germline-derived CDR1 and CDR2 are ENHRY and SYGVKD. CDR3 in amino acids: CAISRDTPGGELFF. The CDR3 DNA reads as TGTGCCATCAGTCGGGACACCCCTGGCGGGGAGCTGTTTTTT.

The CDR3: CASSYTASGEETQYF. Written as DNA, the CDR3 is TGTGCCAGCAGTTACACGGCTAGCGGGGAAGAGACCCAGTACTTC. The V and J genes are TRBV6-2 or TRBV6-3 and TRBJ2-5; 9 nucleotides match TRBD2. CDR1 MNHEY and CDR2 SVGEGT come from the germline V gene. The CDR3 covers 15 residues. The V segment lost 2 bases and the J segment 3 bases; nucleotides outside the gene matches: 4.

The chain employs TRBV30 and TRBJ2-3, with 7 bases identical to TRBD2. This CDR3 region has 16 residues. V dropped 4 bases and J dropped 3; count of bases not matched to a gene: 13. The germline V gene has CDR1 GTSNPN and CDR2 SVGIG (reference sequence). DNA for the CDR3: TGTGCCTGGACCCACGGGGTTAGCGGGTGGACAGATACGCAGTATTTT. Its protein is CAWTHGVSGWTDTQYF.

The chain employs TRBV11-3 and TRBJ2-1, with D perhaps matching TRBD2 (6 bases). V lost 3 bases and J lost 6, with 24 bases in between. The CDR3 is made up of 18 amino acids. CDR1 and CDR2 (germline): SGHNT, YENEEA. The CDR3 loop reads CASSFPRLAKMLGNEQFF. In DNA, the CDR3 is TGTGCCAGCAGCTTCCCCCGGCTAGCGAAGATGTTGGGCAATGAGCAGTTCTTC.

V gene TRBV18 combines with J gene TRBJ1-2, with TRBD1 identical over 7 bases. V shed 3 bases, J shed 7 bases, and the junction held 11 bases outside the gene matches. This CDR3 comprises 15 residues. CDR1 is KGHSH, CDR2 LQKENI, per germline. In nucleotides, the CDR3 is TGTGCCAGCTCACCCACCAGGGGGGCGGGCGGTGGCTACACCTTC. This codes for CASSPTRGAGGGYTF. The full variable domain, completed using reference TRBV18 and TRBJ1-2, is NAGVMQNPRHLVRRRGQEARLRCSPMKGHSHVYWYRQLPEEGLKFMVYLQKENIIDESGMPKERFSAEFPKEGPSILRIQQVVRGDSAAYFCASSPTRGAGGGYTFGSGTRLTVV.

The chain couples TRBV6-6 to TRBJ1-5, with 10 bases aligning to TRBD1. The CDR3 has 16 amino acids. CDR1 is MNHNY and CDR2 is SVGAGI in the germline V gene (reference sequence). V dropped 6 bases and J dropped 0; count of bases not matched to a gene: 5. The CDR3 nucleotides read TGTGCCAGCAGATTGACAGGGGGCGTTAGCAATCAGCCCCAGCATTTT. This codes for CASRLTGGVSNQPQHF.